The next 27 T cell receptor beta chains were all read from a single sample in a study of blood T cell repertoires in COVID-19. Assay: immunoSEQ multiplex PCR; the TCRdb copy retains only in-frame clones and omits some. The data contain under 450,000 clones, approximately 86% of them singletons. The sample consisted of peripheral blood. The source is a woman in her fifties or sixties with COVID-19, enrolled during active disease.

The J gene is TRBJ1-1, the V gene TRBV6-6; TRBD1 agrees at 8 bases. The V gene's germline CDR1 is MNHNY and CDR2 SVGAGI (reference sequence). The CDR3 is made up of 15 amino acids. V lost 6 bases and J lost 0; bases outside the gene matches: 6. The CDR3 DNA reads as TGTGCCAGCAGAGGACAGGGTACAATGAACACTGAAGCTTTCTTT. Protein: CASRGQGTMNTEAFF.

This chain links TRBV5-4 with TRBJ2-7; TRBD1 is a possible D gene (6 bases). Trimming pared 0 bases from V and 1 base from J, leaving 8 bases between. The CDR3 contains 14 residues. Looked up from germline, CDR1 is SGHNT and CDR2 is YYREEE (reference sequence). The CDR3 reads CASSLVTGSYEQYF. The CDR3 DNA reads as TGTGCCAGCAGCTTGGTTACAGGGTCCTACGAGCAGTACTTC.

This clone was seen more than once but under ten times. The chain has TRBV19 and TRBJ1-5; 8 bases map to TRBD1. J gave up 7 bases and V 1 base, and 6 bases lay outside the gene matches. The length of the CDR3 is 15 residues. From germline, CDR1 is LNHDA and CDR2 SQIVND (reference sequence). The CDR3 protein is CASSIGQGAWQPQHF. CDR3 nucleotide sequence: TGTGCCAGTAGTATAGGCCAGGGGGCATGGCAGCCCCAGCATTTT.

V is TRBV28 and J is TRBJ1-1; a weak D match, TRBD1 (5 bases). Trimming shortened V by 7 bases and J by 12 bases, and 30 bases separated the two germline ends. Per the germline V gene, CDR1 is MDHEN and CDR2 is SYDVKM. The length of the CDR3 is 16 residues. In nucleotides, the CDR3 is TGTGCCAGCAACCACTTTTTGGGTGGGGCAGGATCGAGGCCTTTCTTT. This gives the protein CASNHFLGGAGSRPFF.

CDR3: CASRGGETQYF. Here the CDR3 DNA reads TGTGCCAGCAGGGGAGGGGAGACCCAGTACTTC. The chain couples TRBV5-4 to TRBJ2-5, with 7 nucleotides matching TRBD2. The CDR3 is 11 amino acids. CDR1 is SGHNT and CDR2 is YYREEE in the germline V gene (reference sequence). V gave up 5 bases and J gave up 5 bases; unmatched junction bases: 0.

The V and J genes are TRBV3-1 (or the pseudogene TRBV3-2) and TRBJ2-3; 7 bases map to TRBD2. The CDR3 spans 15 residues. Trimming cost V 1 base and J 0 bases; bases outside gene matches: 1. Germline V lookup: CDR1 LGHDT, CDR2 YNNKEL (reference sequence). The CDR3 loop is CASSQALASTDTQYF. The DNA of the CDR3 is TGTGCCAGCAGCCAAGCACTAGCGAGCACAGATACGCAGTATTTT.

In its sample, this clone was seen once. V gene TRBV12-3 or TRBV12-4 combines with J gene TRBJ1-4, with D possibly matching TRBD1 (6 bases). Trimming shortened V by 4 bases and J by 6 bases, and 9 bases separated the two germline ends. The CDR3 totals 13 residues. DNA for the CDR3: TGTGCCAGCAGTTACAACAGGGATGAAAAACTGTTTTTT. It is translated as CASSYNRDEKLFF.

The sample holds one count of this clone. DNA of the CDR3: TGTGCCAGTACTTGGGGCCCGGGGGGTGGCTACACCTTC. Amino acid sequence: CASTWGPGGGYTF. This chain connects TRBV6-5 to TRBJ1-2, with a possible D match to TRBD1 (5 bases). This CDR3 contains 13 residues. V was clipped by 9 bases and J by 7 bases, with 18 bases between them. Germline V lookup: CDR1 MNHEY, CDR2 SVGAGI.

V and J are TRBV5-1 and TRBJ1-3, with 10 bases lining up with TRBD1. V lost 0 bases to trimming and J lost 3 bases; unmatched junction nucleotides: 6. Germline V CDR1 and CDR2: SGHRS, YFSETQ. The CDR3 has 17 residues. The CDR3 nucleotides read TGCGCCAGCAGCTTGGTGTTGGGACAGGGGTTTGGAAACACCATATATTTT. This encodes CASSLVLGQGFGNTIYF.

V usage is TRBV30 and J usage is TRBJ2-1, with TRBD2 as a possible D gene (5 bases). The CDR3 length is 14 residues. Germline V gives CDR1 GTSNPN, CDR2 SVGIG (reference sequence). Trimming took off 3 bases at V and 3 bases at J, with 12 bases between the two ends. The CDR3 DNA sequence: TGTGCCTGGAGGGACTGGGGTGGCTACAATGAGCAGTTCTTC. The encoded protein is CAWRDWGGYNEQFF.

The V call is TRBV7-2, the J call TRBJ2-6; D unclear. Trimming cost V 2 bases and J 3 bases, with 11 bases left between them. The CDR3 loop spans 16 amino acids. In germline, CDR1 is SGHTA, CDR2 FQGNSA. CDR3 DNA: TGTGCCAGCAGCTTAAGAGGCCTCGGTGGGGCCAACGTCCTGACTTTC. It codes for CASSLRGLGGANVLTF.

CDR3 region: CASSSGQGYGNTGELFF. The CDR3 DNA follows: TGTGCCAGCTCATCGGGACAGGGTTATGGGAACACCGGGGAGCTGTTTTTT. J is TRBJ2-2 and V is TRBV18, with TRBD1 matching over 9 bases. The CDR3 covers 17 residues. The V and J ends lost 5 bases and 1 base, in that order; junction bases with no gene match: 8. Per the germline V gene, CDR1 is KGHSH and CDR2 is LQKENI.

This clone was observed a few times. The J gene is TRBJ2-7, the V gene TRBV23-1; D possibly corresponds to TRBD2 (5 bases). TRBV23-1 carries the ORF label, with uncertain function. V was shortened by 0 bases and J by 0 bases, with 21 bases between the two germline ends. The CDR3 is made up of 19 amino acids. CDR3 sequence (DNA): TGCGCCAGCAGTCAATCCCGTCCGGGTCCAGCGGCAAGCTCCTACGAGCAGTACTTC. Its translation: CASSQSRPGPAASSYEQYF.

As concerns this clone: In the same sample, other DNA sequences code for this CDR3. The V gene is TRBV30, the J gene TRBJ1-2; D call uncertain. Looked up from germline, CDR1 is GTSNPN and CDR2 is SVGIG (reference sequence). The CDR3 contains 11 residues. The V and J ends lost 1 base and 5 bases respectively, with 5 bases between them. CDR3 bases: TGTGCCTGGAGTGGAGGGTATGGCTACACCTTC. This gives the protein CAWSGGYGYTF. The full variable domain, completed using reference TRBV30 and TRBJ1-2, is SQTIHQWPATLVQPVGSPLSLECTVEGTSNPNLYWYRQAAGRGLQLLFYSVGIGQISSEVPQNLSASRPQDRQFILSSKKLLLSDSGFYLCAWSGGYGYTFGSGTRLTVV.

This chain uses TRBV11-3 with TRBJ2-1; 8 bases match TRBD1. The germline gives CDR1 SGHNT, CDR2 YENEEA. CDR3 length: 14 amino acids. V lost 2 bases and J lost 7; bases outside the gene matches: 4. CDR3 amino acids: CASSLWQGANEQFF. The CDR3 DNA is TGTGCCAGCAGCTTATGGCAGGGGGCGAATGAGCAGTTCTTC. The complete variable domain, with remaining parts taken from reference TRBV11-3 and TRBJ2-1, reads EAGVVQSPRYKIIEKKQPVAFWCNPISGHNTLYWYLQNLGQGPELLIRYENEEAVDDSQLPKDRFSAERLKGVDSTLKIQPAELGDSAVYLCASSLWQGANEQFFGPGTRLTVL.

This rearrangement joins TRBV18 to TRBJ1-3; weak D call: TRBD1 (6 bases). Germline CDR1 and CDR2: KGHSH and LQKENI. The V gene lost 1 base and the J gene lost 0 bases, with 22 bases spanning the gap. The CDR3 contains 20 residues. CDR3 protein: CASSPLTVTGNRRSGNTIYF. Written as DNA, the CDR3 is TGTGCCAGCTCACCACTTACTGTAACAGGGAATCGCCGCTCTGGAAACACCATATATTTT. The full variable domain, completed using reference TRBV18 and TRBJ1-3, is NAGVMQNPRHLVRRRGQEARLRCSPMKGHSHVYWYRQLPEEGLKFMVYLQKENIIDESGMPKERFSAEFPKEGPSILRIQQVVRGDSAAYFCASSPLTVTGNRRSGNTIYFGEGSWLTVV.

The chain is built from TRBV10-3 and TRBJ2-1; TRBD2 aligns across 9 bases. V was clipped by 4 bases and J by 0 bases; unmatched bases: 7. The CDR3 covers 17 residues. In germline, CDR1 is ENHRY, CDR2 SYGVKD. CDR3 in DNA: TGTGCCATCAGTGTAATGCGGGGGGGAAGCTCCTACAATGAGCAGTTCTTC. Its translation is CAISVMRGGSSYNEQFF.

Only a few counts were recorded for this clone. The genes are TRBV11-2 and TRBJ2-1; 8 bases are a match to TRBD2. Germline V gives CDR1 SGHAT, CDR2 FQNNGV. V was clipped by 3 bases and J by 9 bases; unmatched bases: 10. The CDR3 is made up of 15 amino acids. CDR3 in amino acids: CASSLSGGPMGEQFF. The CDR3 coding sequence is TGTGCCAGCAGCTTGAGCGGGGGCCCCATGGGTGAGCAGTTCTTC.

Worth noting for this clone: Distinct nucleotide sequences in the sample also encode this CDR3. The chain carries TRBV7-3 and TRBJ1-5; 8 bases agree with TRBD1. The V gene end was trimmed by 5 bases and the J gene end by 7 bases; junction bases not matched to a gene: 10. The CDR3 length is 15 residues. Per germline, CDR1 SGHTA and CDR2 FQGTGA. The chain's CDR3 is CASSHRQGTGQPQHF. The CDR3 bases are TGTGCCAGCAGCCATCGACAGGGGACGGGCCAGCCCCAGCATTTT.

The V gene is TRBV10-3, the J gene TRBJ1-2; TRBD1 matches at 9 bases. Germline V gene lookup returns CDR1 ENHRY and CDR2 SYGVKD. V lost 8 bases and J lost 5; bases outside the gene matches: 0. The CDR3 extends over 11 amino acids. The CDR3 bases are TGTGCCATCGGACAGGGGTATGGCTACACCTTC. Its protein is CAIGQGYGYTF.

The rearrangement links TRBV10-3 to TRBJ1-1; D unclear. Trimming stripped 0 bases from V and 1 base from J, with 6 bases between. The germline V gene has CDR1 ENHRY and CDR2 SYGVKD. This CDR3 region has 14 residues. In nucleotides, the CDR3 is TGTGCCATCAGTGAGTCGGCAGGGAACACTGAAGCTTTCTTT. Translating it yields CAISESAGNTEAFF.

This clone was counted between two and nine times. This chain links TRBV3-1 (or the pseudogene TRBV3-2) with TRBJ1-2; 7 bases are a match to TRBD1. CDR1 and CDR2 from the germline V gene are LGHDT and YNNKEL (reference sequence). This CDR3 has 15 residues. Trimming took 6 bases from V and 0 from J; bases not matched to a gene: 7. The CDR3 bases are TGTGCCAGCAGAAAGACAGGGACCGCTAACTATGGCTACACCTTC. It specifies CASRKTGTANYGYTF.

A few counts support this clone. The sample contains more than one DNA sequence encoding this CDR3. The chain uses TRBV18 and TRBJ2-5, with D perhaps TRBD2 (6 bases). Trimming took 1 base from V and 5 from J, leaving 14 bases between them. The CDR3 extends over 15 amino acids. Germline-derived CDR1 and CDR2 are KGHSH and LQKENI. The CDR3 bases are TGTGCCAGCTCACCACGGACGGGGGTAGGGGAGACCCAGTACTTC. This codes for CASSPRTGVGETQYF.

The rearrangement links TRBV5-6 to TRBJ2-7, with D possibly matching TRBD2 (6 bases). The V gene's germline CDR1 is SGHDT and CDR2 YYEEEE. V lost 0 bases and J lost 5, with 9 bases in between. The CDR3 is 13 amino acids. Here the CDR3 reads CASSLAGEDEQYF. CDR3 nucleotide sequence: TGTGCCAGCAGCTTGGCCGGGGAGGACGAGCAGTACTTC. The full variable domain, rest sourced from reference TRBV5-6 and TRBJ2-7, is DAGVTQSPTHLIKTRGQQVTLRCSPKSGHDTVSWYQQALGQGPQFIFQYYEEEERQRGNFPDRFSGHQFPNYSSELNVNALLLGDSALYLCASSLAGEDEQYFGPGTRLTVT.

This clone is a singleton in its sample. J is TRBJ2-3 and V is TRBV19; 9 nucleotides match TRBD2. From germline, CDR1 is LNHDA and CDR2 SQIVND (reference sequence). This CDR3 is 15 amino acids long. The V segment lost 6 bases and the J segment 3 bases; nucleotides outside the gene matches: 7. This CDR3 reads CASRLSGGGTDTQYF. Here the CDR3 DNA reads TGTGCCAGTAGACTTAGCGGGGGAGGGACAGATACGCAGTATTTT.

The genes are TRBV29-1 and TRBJ1-4, with D perhaps TRBD1 (5 bases). The CDR3 is made up of 12 amino acids. The germline V and J ends were trimmed by 6 bases and 7 bases, with 12 bases remaining between them. Per the germline V gene, CDR1 is SQVTM and CDR2 is ANQGSEA. The CDR3 loop reads CSVGDGGEKLFF. For the CDR3, the DNA is TGCAGCGTAGGGGACGGGGGTGAAAAACTGTTTTTT.

The J gene is TRBJ2-1, the V gene TRBV7-3; 12 nucleotides match TRBD2. Per germline, CDR1 SGHTA and CDR2 FQGTGA. The junction had 12 bases not matched to a gene; V was cut back by 5 bases and J by 1 base. The CDR3 is made up of 19 amino acids. The CDR3 sequence is CASSLTSGGGMESYNEQFF. Here the CDR3 DNA reads TGTGCCAGCAGCCTGACTAGCGGGGGCGGTATGGAATCCTACAATGAGCAGTTCTTC.